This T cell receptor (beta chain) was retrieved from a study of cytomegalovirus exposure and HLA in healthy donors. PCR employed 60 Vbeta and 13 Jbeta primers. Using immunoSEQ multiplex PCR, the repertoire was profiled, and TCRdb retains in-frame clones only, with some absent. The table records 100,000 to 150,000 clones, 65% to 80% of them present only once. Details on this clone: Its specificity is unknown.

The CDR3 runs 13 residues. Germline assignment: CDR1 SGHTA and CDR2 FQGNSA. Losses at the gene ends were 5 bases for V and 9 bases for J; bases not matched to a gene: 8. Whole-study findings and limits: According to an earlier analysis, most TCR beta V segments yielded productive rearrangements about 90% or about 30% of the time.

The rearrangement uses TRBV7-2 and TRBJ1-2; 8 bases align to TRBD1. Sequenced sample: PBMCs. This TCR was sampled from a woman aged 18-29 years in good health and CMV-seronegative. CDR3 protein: CASSHGTGLSYTF. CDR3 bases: TGTGCCAGCAGCCACGGGACAGGTCTCAGCTACACCTTC.